This entry concerns a single T cell receptor beta chain. Its specific antigen is unknown. Within one base of it there is no much larger clone, and no base qualities were kept. These data belong to a study of cytomegalovirus exposure and HLA in healthy donors (dated by TCRdb to about 2017). For the study in its entirety: An earlier analysis of under 600 of the donors reported roughly 270 Gb of sequence data and 117 million unique TCR beta sequences from 150 million to 200 million T cells. About 320 gigabases of sequencing data and 70 million to 85 million unique TCR sequences were included in an early release covering about 700 HLA-typed donors. Of the approximately 400 genotyped donors, about 80% fell in the genetic ancestry cluster associated with self-reported Caucasian donors. The study aimed to test whether cataloging public T cell receptors could reveal signatures of past pathogen exposure. The study used immunosequencing to profile the T cell repertoires of hundreds of subjects and linked those repertoires to cytomegalovirus serostatus. Along with the approximately 700-subject first cohort, a separate validation cohort of approximately 110 different subjects was used. To predict cytomegalovirus infection status, the study combined high-throughput TCR immunosequencing, statistical association of individual TCRs with disease status, and machine learning. A later analysis re-analyzed previously published TCR beta repertoires from 660 or so donors and added high-resolution HLA genotyping to study TCR occurrence patterns. The later analysis used no new phenotypic data to find candidate immune exposures, relying instead on TCR beta sequences and their occurrence across donors. An earlier analysis of some 600 of the donors applied high-throughput TCR beta sequencing to assess whether each TCR beta V gene segment acted as functional or pseudogenic. Donor age, sex, ethnicity and CMV serostatus were compiled together with the repertoire data. A later genetic analysis took genome-wide SNP genotypes for about three fifths of the 666 donors and used that subset as a discovery cohort. Every discovery cohort repertoire had been produced on one sequencing platform. HLA typing covered class I and class II loci at four-digit resolution. The number of donors typed differed by locus, with roughly 620-630 for A, B, C, DRB1 and DQB1, around 560 for DQA1, approximately 580 for DPA1, and approximately 470 for DPB1. Several DR-DQ haplotypes were treated as single units for association and clustering because of strong linkage in the cohort. Among some 410 genotyped donors of the cohort, an average of around 250,000 unique TCR beta nucleotide sequences was sequenced per donor, of which 15% to 20% were non-productive. What the study reported, not specific to this receptor: In a later analysis, HLA-associated TCR beta chains were found to be more clonally expanded and to have lower generation probabilities than equally common non-associated chains. In a later genetic analysis, a missense DCLRE1C variant was associated with V-gene and J-gene trimming of TCR beta chains, and the association was replicated in an independent cohort. The study gave a list of about 150 TCR beta chains associated with cytomegalovirus. Only TCR beta chains were sequenced in this cohort, and the absence of alpha or paired-chain data limited detectable features. In a later genetic analysis, fewer N-insertions in productive TCRs were reported among donors in an Asian-associated ancestry cluster than the roughly 700-donor mean. In a later analysis, several top co-occurrence clusters were reported to appear linked to parvovirus B19, influenza, CMV and Epstein-Barr virus. Specific HLA alleles were associated with over 15,000 TCR beta sequences at a false discovery rate of 0.05 in a later analysis. Most TCR sequences were seen in very few donors, while some public TCRs were found in many individuals. In a later analysis, the rate of TCR association differed among HLA loci, with DRB1 alleles having the most associated TCRs and HLA-C alleles having the fewest. The presence/absence analyses assumed that sequencing depth was roughly uniform across donors, and that assumption may not be true. A further reported finding was that TCR beta sequences accurately predicted the HLA-A and HLA-B alleles for most subjects in the first cohort. The sequencing pipeline was judged likely to have produced a cluster of highly shared sequence variants as a technical artifact. The classifier was reported to diagnose cytomegalovirus status with high specificity and sensitivity in both the original and validation cohorts. In an earlier analysis of 587 of the donors, most TCR beta V segments were observed in productive rearrangements about 87% or about 30% of the time, broadly matching IMGT annotations. According to the authors, the approach could potentially be generalized to other disease states and immunological phenotypes. Because some donors lacked HLA typing at each locus, the association tests relied only on the typed subset. Because counts were too low, roughly 17 rarely observed V segments, including chromosome 9 orphons, were left out of the earlier analysis of a few hundred of the donors. In vitro tests confirmed that a few of the cytomegalovirus-associated TCR beta chains recognize cytomegalovirus antigens. Some IMGT-functional V segments, including TRBV6-2 and TRBV6-3, could not be distinguished by the 87-base-pair reads and were therefore excluded. For the cohort, immune exposure information was limited to CMV serostatus. When HLA alleles, especially DR and DQ, strongly co-occurred, attributing TCR associations to individual alleles was difficult. Most CMV-associated TCR beta chains appeared to be HLA-restricted in a later analysis, and the HLA associations seemed to be driven largely by CMV exposure. Correlated functional status among segregating V segments might reflect linkage disequilibrium, but an unknown experimental factor could not be ruled out.

The protocol used for the library was the immunoSEQ multiplex PCR assay. The multiplex PCR relied on a mix of 60 forward primers for TCR Vbeta segments and 13 reverse primers for TCR Jbeta segments. Amplification of the CDR3 region of rearranged TCR beta genes was performed with a multiplex PCR assay on genomic DNA. Amplified TCR beta libraries were sequenced as 87-base-pair reads on the Illumina HiSeq System. The authors processed their data as follows. A later analysis counted around 72 million unique TCR beta chains across the roughly 700 repertoires, and 10 million to 12 million of these chains were shared by at least two donors. To remove PCR and sequencing errors, raw reads were error-corrected and collapsed into unique sequences using a nearest-neighbor algorithm that merged closely related sequences. V, D and J gene segments were assigned by aligning CDR3 sequences to IMGT reference sequences. For a sequence to be retained, at least a six-nucleotide match to both a V gene segment and a J gene segment was required. A rearrangement counted as productive if the CDR3 had no stop codons and remained in frame with V and J, and every other rearrangement counted as non-productive. CDR3 was defined according to IMGT convention as the region running from the second conserved V-encoded cysteine to the conserved J-encoded phenylalanine. The earlier analysis of 500 to 600 of the donors excluded sequences that lacked an unambiguous match to a single V gene segment. In an earlier analysis of roughly 500 of the donors, V segments were called functional above 56.7% productive rearrangements and were called segregating when the between-donor standard deviation exceeded 5%. A statistical classification framework was developed to diagnose cytomegalovirus status using the catalog of TCR beta chain sequences. V and J gene assignment, in a later analysis, came from comparing TCR nucleotide sequences with IMGT/GENE-DB human TR gene sequences. A later analysis assigned CDR3 sequences and most-parsimonious VDJ recombination scenarios with the TCRdist pipeline. In a later analysis, every TCR beta chain was defined by the combination of its CDR3 amino acid sequence and its V-gene family, and reads without a unique V-gene family were dropped. As a way to deal with suspected cross-contamination and a sequencing artifact, a later analysis dropped over 550 nucleotide sequences that were highly shared and had low generation probability. In a later analysis, a clonal expansion index was calculated for each public chain from normalized within-repertoire ranks of inferred template counts. In a later analysis, generation probabilities were computed using a VDJ recombination model fitted to out-of-frame rearrangements, and the results were checked against IGoR. In a later analysis, hypergeometric tests were used to score TCR-TCR, TCR-HLA and TCR-CMV co-occurrence, with a repertoire-size bias correction applied to TCR pairs. To estimate false discovery rates, a later analysis permuted the HLA or CMV assignments 20 times. A later analysis grouped co-occurring TCRs with DBSCAN, adding TCRdist sequence similarity when clustering within HLA-allele-positive subsets. Co-occurrence clustering excluded repertoires with fewer than 30,000 or more than 120,000 public chains, plus five with anomalous nucleotide sharing. TCRdb carries this immuneACCESS record with in-frame sequences only. Its versions omit some clonotypes, under half of them owing to an unresolved V gene in the studies checked, with the rest unexplained. V and J calls and clone size are those listed in that table; D and trimming were worked out from the DNA. The table for this sample lists some 160,000 clones; approximately 83% of them were counted only once. Clones ranked in the top ten supply less than 2% of the sample.

The cohort consisted of some 670 healthy bone marrow donors. Cohort members were all nominally healthy when sampled, although unrecorded immune exposures were likely present. The donor was CMV seronegative and belonged to the group of over 300 seronegative cohort members. Every donor gave a peripheral blood sample, and the peripheral blood mononuclear cells from that sample were used for TCR beta sequencing. The Qiagen DNeasy Blood Extraction Kit was used to extract genomic DNA from the blood cell samples. V and J lose 1 base and 2 bases, and a span of 9 bases separates them. The CDR3 numbers 14 residues from cysteine through phenylalanine. Only the CDR3 DNA is retained, 42 bases long and in frame from the first base. CDR1 LNHDA and CDR2 SQIVND were looked up in the germline V gene (reference sequence).

The material sequenced was PBMCs. The sequence came from a woman aged 18-30 years in good health and CMV-seronegative. The receptor chain draws on TRBV19 and TRBJ2-7; no D gene is confidently identified. The DNA sequence is as follows: TGTGCCAGTAGTATAGCGGCGGTAACCTACGAGCAGTACTTC. Its protein product is CASSIAAVTYEQYF.